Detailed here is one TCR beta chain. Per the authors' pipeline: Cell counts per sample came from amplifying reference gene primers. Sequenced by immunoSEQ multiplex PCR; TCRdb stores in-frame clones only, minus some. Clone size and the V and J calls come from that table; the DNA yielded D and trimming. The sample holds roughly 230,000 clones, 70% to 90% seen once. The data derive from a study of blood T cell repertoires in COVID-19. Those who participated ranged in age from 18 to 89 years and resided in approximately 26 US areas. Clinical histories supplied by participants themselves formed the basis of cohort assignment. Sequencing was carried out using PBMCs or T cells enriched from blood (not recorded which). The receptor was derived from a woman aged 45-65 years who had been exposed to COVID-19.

The chain's CDR3 is CASSLALAGFSGNTIYF. Here the CDR3 DNA reads TGTGCCAGCAGCTTAGCCCTGGCAGGATTCTCTGGAAACACCATATATTTT. The chain carries TRBV7-9 and TRBJ1-3; no clear D gene. Germline CDR1 is SEHNR and CDR2 is FQNEAQ (reference sequence). This CDR3 comprises 17 residues. The V end was cut by 0 bases, the J end by 0 bases, with 12 bases between.